These 26 T cell receptor beta chains came from one sample sequenced in a study of shared clonotypes between healthy human individuals. Generated by immunoSEQ multiplex PCR, the TCRdb table keeps only in-frame clones and is missing some. The table records more than 850,000 clones, 75% to 85% of them present only once. Specimen: memory CD4+ T cells from PBMCs. Subset here: CD45RA-negative fraction. These receptors all stem from a man aged 18 to 30 in good health. Some clones in this sample may be carry-over from other donors' samples.

The J gene is TRBJ2-5, the V gene TRBV7-7, with 8 nucleotides matching TRBD2. The CDR3 spans 14 residues. The junction had 5 bases not matched to a gene; V was cut back by 4 bases and J by 4 bases. CDR1 is SSHAT, CDR2 FNYEAQ, per germline (reference sequence). CDR3 in amino acids: CASSSNGRGETQYF. CDR3 in DNA: TGTGCCAGCAGCTCGAACGGGAGGGGAGAGACCCAGTACTTC.

The chain carries TRBV7-2 and TRBJ1-6; a weak D match, TRBD1 (5 bases). The CDR3 is 16 amino acids. The V gene's germline CDR1 is SGHTA and CDR2 FQGNSA. V lost 0 bases and J lost 8, with 14 bases in between. The CDR3 region has the DNA TGTGCCAGCAGCTTAGCCCCTGTTCTGGGGGATTCACCCCTCCACTTT. Its protein product is CASSLAPVLGDSPLHF.

The chain carries TRBV7-3 and TRBJ2-2; 7 nucleotides line up with TRBD2. The germline V gene has CDR1 SGHTA and CDR2 FQGTGA. The CDR3 runs to 16 residues. The V segment lost 5 bases and the J segment 5 bases; nucleotides outside the gene matches: 11. CDR3: CASSLLAAESTGELFF. Written as DNA, the CDR3 is TGTGCCAGCAGCCTCCTAGCGGCTGAGTCTACCGGGGAGCTGTTTTTT. Filled out from reference TRBV7-3 and TRBJ2-2, the complete variable domain reads GAGVSQTPSNKVTEKGKYVELRCDPISGHTALYWYRQSLGQGPEFLIYFQGTGAADDSGLPNDRFFAVRPEGSVSTLKIQRTERGDSAVYLCASSLLAAESTGELFFGEGSRLTVL.

The chain has TRBV7-9 and TRBJ2-5, with D possibly being TRBD1 (7 bases). Germline CDR1 SEHNR, CDR2 FQNEAQ (reference sequence). With 5 bases removed from V and 7 bases from J, the gap between germline ends came to 20 bases. There are 15 residues in the CDR3. CDR3 nucleotides: TGTGCCAGCAGCCCACAAGGAGGGGGCGCAGGGACCCAGTACTTC. It codes for CASSPQGGGAGTQYF.

This sequence joins TRBV4-2 and TRBJ2-3; D might be TRBD1 or TRBD2, each matching 5 bases. This CDR3 spans 14 amino acids. Germline loops: CDR1 LGHNA, CDR2 YNFKEQ. The ends were cut back, 4 bases at V and 5 bases at J, with 13 bases in the middle. In nucleotides, the CDR3 is TGTGCCAGCAGCCCCCGAACTAGGGGAGATACGCAGTATTTT. This codes for CASSPRTRGDTQYF.

The gene calls are TRBV4-2 and TRBJ2-7; D may be TRBD1 or TRBD2 (5 bases each). Germline V gene data show CDR1 as LGHNA and CDR2 as YNFKEQ. V was cut by 4 bases and J by 0 bases, with 16 bases left in between. CDR3 size: 16 residues. Here the CDR3 DNA reads TGTGCCAGCAGCCGAGGGGTGGCCTCGAGCTCCTACGAGCAGTACTTC. This codes for CASSRGVASSSYEQYF.

The V gene is TRBV4-3, the J gene TRBJ2-3; 7 nucleotides align to TRBD2. The CDR3 has 16 residues. Unmatched junction bases numbered 12, after V lost 4 bases and J lost 5 bases. The germline gives CDR1 LGHNA, CDR2 YSLEER. The CDR3 protein is CASSPSPGGLEDTQYF. As DNA, the CDR3 is TGCGCCAGCAGCCCGAGCCCGGGGGGATTGGAAGATACGCAGTATTTT.

This rearrangement joins TRBV6-1 to TRBJ2-5, with 12 bases that match TRBD2. Per the germline V gene, CDR1 is MNHNS and CDR2 is SASEGT. V gave up 4 bases and J gave up 5 bases; unmatched junction bases: 8. This CDR3 has 16 residues. CDR3 amino acids: CASSGLAGGPRETQYF. DNA for the CDR3: TGTGCCAGCAGTGGTCTAGCGGGAGGGCCTCGGGAGACCCAGTACTTC.

The chain recombines TRBV5-1 with TRBJ2-1; D gene unclear. The CDR3 runs to 13 residues. CDR1 SGHRS and CDR2 YFSETQ come from the germline V gene. Trimming took 7 bases from V and 5 from J, leaving 13 bases between them. CDR3: CASFKGFNNEQFF. The CDR3 DNA reads as TGCGCCAGCTTTAAAGGGTTCAACAATGAGCAGTTCTTC.

The genes are TRBV27 and TRBJ2-7, with D hard to call. CDR1 is MNHEY and CDR2 is SMNVEV in the germline V gene (reference sequence). V was pared by 5 bases and J by 7 bases, with 24 bases between. The CDR3 covers 16 residues. CDR3 coding DNA: TGTGCCAGCAGTCCCCCCCCCGGCAGCCCTCGCCGGGAGCAGTACTTC. It specifies CASSPPPGSPRREQYF.

This chain uses TRBV18 with TRBJ2-1; perhaps TRBD1 as D (5 bases). The germline V gene encodes CDR1 KGHSH and CDR2 LQKENI. The CDR3 runs 15 residues. The ends were cut back, 2 bases at V and 5 bases at J, with 13 bases in the middle. This CDR3 reads CASSPAAGRDNEQFF. The DNA for the CDR3 is TGTGCCAGCTCACCAGCGGCCGGCAGGGACAATGAGCAGTTCTTC. The full variable domain, rest sourced from reference TRBV18 and TRBJ2-1, is NAGVMQNPRHLVRRRGQEARLRCSPMKGHSHVYWYRQLPEEGLKFMVYLQKENIIDESGMPKERFSAEFPKEGPSILRIQQVVRGDSAAYFCASSPAAGRDNEQFFGPGTRLTVL.

The chain uses TRBV4-3 and TRBJ2-3, with 8 bases that match TRBD1. Germline V gene data show CDR1 as LGHNA and CDR2 as YSLEER. The CDR3 sequence is 14 residues long. V shed 1 base and J 7 bases; nucleotides not matched to a gene: 4. The CDR3 is CASSQGTGQYTQYF. CDR3 nucleotides: TGCGCCAGCAGCCAAGGGACAGGGCAATATACGCAGTATTTT.

The gene calls are TRBV2 and TRBJ2-6; D gene uncertain. Per germline, CDR1 SNHLY and CDR2 FYNNEI. The V and J ends lost 10 bases and 4 bases respectively, with 14 bases between them. The CDR3 has 14 residues. CDR3 nucleotides: TGTGCCACCAATAGCCTATCAGGGGCCAACGTCCTGACTTTC. Protein: CATNSLSGANVLTF.

The V and J genes are TRBV5-1 and TRBJ2-1, with a tentative D call TRBD1 (5 bases). Germline V gene lookup returns CDR1 SGHRS and CDR2 YFSETQ. The CDR3 is 13 residues long. V lost 4 bases and J lost 7, with 12 bases in between. Here the CDR3 DNA reads TGCGCCAGCAGCGGGGCGTCTAGTAATGAGCAGTTCTTC. Translated: CASSGASSNEQFF.

The DNA of the CDR3 is TGCGCCAGCAGCTTGGATAGGGGACGAGACTATGGCTACACCTTC. Translating it yields CASSLDRGRDYGYTF. The chain carries TRBV5-1 and TRBJ1-2; a weak D match, TRBD1 (5 bases). Germline V gene sequence: CDR1 SGHRS, CDR2 YFSETQ. V lost 0 bases to trimming and J lost 3 bases, with 12 bases between them. CDR3 length equals 15 residues. Full variable domain (missing parts from reference TRBV5-1 and TRBJ1-2): KAGVTQTPRYLIKTRGQQVTLSCSPISGHRSVSWYQQTPGQGLQFLFEYFSETQRNKGNFPGRFSGRQFSNSRSEMNVSTLELGDSALYLCASSLDRGRDYGYTFGSGTRLTVV.

The rearrangement links TRBV2 to TRBJ2-5; D unresolved. Germline V gene data show CDR1 as SNHLY and CDR2 as FYNNEI. This CDR3 contains 15 residues. Trimming took 0 bases from V and 2 from J, leaving 10 bases between them. In DNA, the CDR3 is TGTGCCAGCAGTGAAGCGCTTGGCGGACAAGAGACCCAGTACTTC. Translating gives CASSEALGGQETQYF.

This chain joins TRBV5-1 and TRBJ2-7, with a tentative D call TRBD1 (6 bases). The V gene lost 0 bases and the J gene lost 4 bases, with 14 bases spanning the gap. CDR1 is SGHRS and CDR2 is YFSETQ in the germline V gene. CDR3 size: 15 residues. The CDR3 is CASSLASGASYEQYF. As DNA, the CDR3 is TGCGCCAGCAGCTTGGCTTCAGGGGCATCTTACGAGCAGTACTTC.

In its sample, this clone was seen a few times. CDR3 sequence reads: CSVGQSYGYTF. The CDR3 nucleotides are TGCAGCGTCGGACAGTCCTATGGCTACACCTTC. The chain has TRBV29-1 and TRBJ1-2; possible D gene TRBD1, 6 bases. The CDR3 has 11 residues. V was trimmed by 6 bases and J by 4 bases, leaving 9 bases between them. From germline, CDR1 is SQVTM and CDR2 ANQGSEA.

This clone occurred a few times. The rearrangement links TRBV2 to TRBJ1-5; a weak D match, TRBD1 (6 bases). The CDR3 extends over 13 amino acids. In germline, CDR1 is SNHLY, CDR2 FYNNEI. Trimming removed 6 bases at V and 3 bases at J, with 9 bases between. CDR3 DNA: TGTGCCAGCAGGGGGGACAACAATCAGCCCCAGCATTTT. This encodes CASRGDNNQPQHF.

V gene TRBV9 combines with J gene TRBJ2-7; 9 bases align to TRBD1. The J segment lost 6 bases and the V segment lost 0 bases, leaving 4 bases of the junction unmatched. CDR3 size: 14 residues. CDR1 is SGDLS and CDR2 is YYNGEE in the germline V gene. The CDR3 loop reads CASSVAGQGSEQYF. CDR3 DNA sequence: TGTGCCAGCAGCGTAGCGGGACAGGGTTCCGAGCAGTACTTC. The variable domain in full, with the rest retrieved from reference TRBV9 and TRBJ2-7, is DSGVTQTPKHLITATGQRVTLRCSPRSGDLSVYWYQQSLDQGLQFLIQYYNGEERAKGNILERFSAQQFPDLHSELNLSSLELGDSALYFCASSVAGQGSEQYFGPGTRLTVT.

This chain uses TRBV6-6 with TRBJ2-1, with TRBD1 matching over 7 bases. Germline values: CDR1 MNHNY, CDR2 SVGAGI (reference sequence). V lost 6 bases to trimming and J lost 2 bases; unmatched junction nucleotides: 4. This CDR3 region has 14 residues. The CDR3 here is CASSRTGPYNEQFF. In DNA form, the CDR3 reads TGTGCCAGCAGCCGGACAGGACCCTACAATGAGCAGTTCTTC.

The V gene is TRBV28, the J gene TRBJ2-7; 7 bases line up with TRBD2. CDR1 is MDHEN and CDR2 is SYDVKM in the germline V gene. V was pared by 3 bases and J by 4 bases, with 6 bases of the junction left unmatched. This CDR3 comprises 14 residues. The CDR3 DNA is TGTGCCAGCAGTTTGGTGGGAGGGAGTTACGAGCAGTACTTC. This translates into CASSLVGGSYEQYF. The variable domain in full, with the rest retrieved from reference TRBV28 and TRBJ2-7, is DVKVTQSSRYLVKRTGEKVFLECVQDMDHENMFWYRQDPGLGLRLIYFSYDVKMKEKGDIPEGYSVSREKKERFSLILESASTNQTSMYLCASSLVGGSYEQYFGPGTRLTVT.

As concerns this clone: Other nucleotide sequences from this sample produce the same CDR3. This chain links TRBV28 with TRBJ2-1; 8 nucleotides match TRBD2. With 7 bases clipped from V and 7 bases from J, the junction kept 3 bases outside the gene matches. CDR1 and CDR2 from the germline V gene are MDHEN and SYDVKM. The CDR3 runs 12 residues. The CDR3 loop is CASTRGGNEQFF. The CDR3 nucleotides read TGTGCCAGCACTCGGGGGGGGAATGAGCAGTTCTTC.

The rearrangement links TRBV5-5 to TRBJ1-2; D remains ambiguous. The V and J ends lost 4 bases and 5 bases respectively, with 12 bases between them. The CDR3 loop spans 13 amino acids. Germline CDR1 reads SGHKS; CDR2 reads YYEKEE (reference sequence). CDR3 DNA sequence: TGTGCCAGCAGCCTGGACCCCAGGTATGGCTACACCTTC. It codes for CASSLDPRYGYTF.

With respect to this clone: A single base separates this from a much larger clone, so it may be a read error. The chain uses TRBV2 and TRBJ2-1; no reliable D call. The CDR3 covers 11 residues. The germline V gene has CDR1 SNHLY and CDR2 FYNNEI. Trimming stripped 5 bases from V and 5 bases from J, with 4 bases between. CDR3 nucleotides: TGTGCCAGCAGTTTAGACAATGAGCAGTTCTTC. As protein: CASSLDNEQFF.

This sequence joins TRBV5-4 and TRBJ2-2; a possible D gene is TRBD2 (5 bases). CDR3 length: 16 residues. Germline CDR1 SGHNT, CDR2 YYREEE (reference sequence). V shed 1 base and J shed 2 bases, with 12 bases lying between them. The CDR3 bases are TGTGCCAGCAGCTTGTTCGAGGGTTTCAACACCGGGGAGCTGTTTTTT. It encodes CASSLFEGFNTGELFF.